One T cell receptor (beta chain) is described in this entry. The data derive from a study of blood T cell repertoires in COVID-19. Repertoires were generated with immunoSEQ multiplex PCR, while TCRdb's copy carries only in-frame clones and drops some. The sample holds approximately 20,000 clones, about nine tenths seen once. Deletions cut 5 bases from V and 1 base from J, with 5 bases between. Germline values: CDR1 ENHRY, CDR2 SYGVKD. The CDR3 is made up of 12 amino acids. Sequencing was carried out using peripheral blood. V and J are TRBV10-3 and TRBJ1-1, with D possibly matching TRBD1 (5 bases). The TCR comes from a human donor with active COVID-19. The donor label of this sample is uncertain. The CDR3 coding sequence is TGTGCCATCAGTACAGGGAACACTGAAGCTTTCTTT. It encodes CAISTGNTEAFF.